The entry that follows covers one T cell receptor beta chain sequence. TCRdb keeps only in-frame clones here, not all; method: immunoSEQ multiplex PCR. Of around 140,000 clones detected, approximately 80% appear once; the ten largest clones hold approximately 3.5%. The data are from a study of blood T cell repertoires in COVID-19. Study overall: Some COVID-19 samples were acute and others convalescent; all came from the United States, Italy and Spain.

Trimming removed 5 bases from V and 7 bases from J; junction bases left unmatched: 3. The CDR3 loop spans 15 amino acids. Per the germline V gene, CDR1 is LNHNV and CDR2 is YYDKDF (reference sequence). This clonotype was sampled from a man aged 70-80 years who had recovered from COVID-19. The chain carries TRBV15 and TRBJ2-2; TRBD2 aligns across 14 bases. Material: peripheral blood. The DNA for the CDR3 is TGTGCCACCAGCGGGGGACTAGCGGGAGTCGGGGAGCTGTTTTTT. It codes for CATSGGLAGVGELFF.